This T cell receptor (beta chain) was profiled in a study of blood T cell repertoires in COVID-19. Study in general: Material from acute and convalescent COVID-19 was sourced from the United States, Italy and Spain. Nucleic acid was either cDNA or gDNA, and it came from T cells, B-cell-depleted T cells, or PBMCs.

Germline assignment: CDR1 SGHNT and CDR2 YYREEE (reference sequence). The CDR3 contains 13 residues. V gave up 4 bases and J gave up 8 bases, with 13 bases separating them. Recruited during active infection, patients (from Seattle) were subsequently followed longitudinally. Original processing methods: Estimation of nucleated cell counts relied on the amplification of reference gene primers. Repertoires were generated with immunoSEQ multiplex PCR, while TCRdb's copy carries only in-frame clones and drops some. That table gives V, J and clone size, and the DNA gave D and trimming. Altogether hundreds of thousands of clones are present, roughly 90% being singletons, with the ten largest covering around 13%.

This receptor was taken from a woman aged 70-85 years with COVID-19, enrolled during active disease. The rearrangement uses TRBV5-4 and TRBJ1-5; no clear D gene. Sequencing used peripheral blood. The CDR3 region is CASSPDAGEPQHF. CDR3 sequence (DNA): TGTGCCAGCAGCCCTGACGCGGGCGAGCCCCAGCATTTT.